This T cell receptor (beta chain) was identified during a study of blood T cell repertoires in COVID-19. Study overall: Sites in the United States, Italy and Spain provided acute and convalescent COVID-19 samples. PBMCs, B-cell-depleted T cells, or T cells were the source of the cDNA or gDNA that made up the material.

The method was immunoSEQ multiplex PCR; TCRdb's version includes in-frame clones alone and lacks a portion of them. The data contain roughly 250,000 clones, approximately 83% of them seen just once; the ten biggest clones take up 3% to 4.5%. V lost 0 bases to trimming and J lost 0 bases; unmatched junction nucleotides: 4. Germline V gives CDR1 MNHNY, CDR2 SVGAGI (reference sequence). The CDR3 has 16 residues. Residents of about two dozen US areas, aged about 18 to 95 years, made up the participants. Participants' reported clinical history set cohort assignment. The chain uses TRBV6-6 and TRBJ1-2, with TRBD1 identical over 7 bases. Sequencing input: PBMCs or T cells enriched from blood (not recorded which). This clonotype was sampled from a middle-aged woman who had been exposed to COVID-19. In DNA form, the CDR3 reads TGTGCCAGCAGTTACTCGGCAGGGGGAGCTAACTATGGCTACACCTTC. This translates into CASSYSAGGANYGYTF.